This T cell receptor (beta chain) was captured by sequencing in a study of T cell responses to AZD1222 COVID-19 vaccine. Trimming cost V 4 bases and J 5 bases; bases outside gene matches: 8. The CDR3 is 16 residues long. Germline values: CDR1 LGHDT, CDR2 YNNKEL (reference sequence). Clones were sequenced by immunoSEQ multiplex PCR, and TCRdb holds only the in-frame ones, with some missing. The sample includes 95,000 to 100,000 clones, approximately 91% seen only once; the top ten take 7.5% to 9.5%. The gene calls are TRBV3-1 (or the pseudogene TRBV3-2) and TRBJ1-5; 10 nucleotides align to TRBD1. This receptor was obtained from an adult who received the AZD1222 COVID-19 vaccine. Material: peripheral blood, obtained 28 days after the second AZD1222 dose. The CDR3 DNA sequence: TGTGCCAGCAGCCGAGGGACAGGGGACGGAGATCAGCCCCAGCATTTT. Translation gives CASSRGTGDGDQPQHF.